The rows below give T cell receptor beta chains drawn from one sample of a study of control samples from healthy donors and cancer patients. The protocol was immunoSEQ multiplex PCR, while the TCRdb copy is restricted to in-frame clones and leaves out a portion. Of 100,000 to 150,000 clones in the sample, around 90% were seen once. Specimen: blood. Receptors originate from a man in his forties in good health. CDR3s include the opening cysteine and the closing phenylalanine or tryptophan. Each record gives: D gene, V gene, clone size, CDR3 length, J gene, CDR3 protein, CDR3 DNA. A D gene is named only where the DNA matches it firmly. Only part of the rows carry a size: once, few, many, or a class if the clone is expanded.

.,TRBV5-6,.,16,TRBJ1-1,CAGSPSLEVWNTEAFF,TGTGCCGGCAGCCCTTCCCTGGAGGTATGGAACACTGAAGCTTTCTTT
TRBD1,TRBV7-9,.,13,TRBJ1-6,CASLGTGDSPLHF,TGTGCCAGCTTGGGGACAGGCGACTCACCCCTCCACTTT
.,TRBV4-1,.,15,TRBJ2-5,CASSSQWWDQETQYF,TGCGCCAGCAGCTCCCAGTGGTGGGACCAAGAGACCCAGTACTTC
.,TRBV10-1,.,13,TRBJ1-3,CAVGPRSGNTIYF,TGCGCCGTCGGTCCCCGCTCTGGAAACACCATATATTTT
TRBD1,TRBV18,.,14,TRBJ1-4,CASSQGQLNEKLFF,TGTGCCAGCTCACAGGGACAGCTTAATGAAAAACTGTTTTTT
TRBD2,TRBV30,.,16,TRBJ2-4,CAWTHGNSGGGNIQYF,TGTGCCTGGACCCACGGGAATAGCGGGGGAGGTAACATTCAGTACTTC
.,TRBV29-1,once,12,TRBJ1-2,CGVTMENYGYTF,TGCGGCGTCACCATGGAAAACTATGGCTACACCTTC
TRBD1,TRBV3-1/TRBV3-2,.,15,TRBJ1-6,CASSSTTGGFLPLHF,TGTGCCAGCTCGTCCACGACAGGGGGGTTTTTACCCCTCCACTTT
.,TRBV6-1,.,14,TRBJ2-3,CASSEGAQGDTQYF,TGTGCCAGCAGTGAAGGGGCCCAGGGAGATACGCAGTATTTT
.,TRBV10-3,.,13,TRBJ1-1,CAIFPGGGTEAFF,TGTGCCATCTTCCCCGGAGGAGGGACCGAAGCTTTCTTT
TRBD1,TRBV12-3/TRBV12-4,.,11,TRBJ1-5,CASSWDRAQHF,TGTGCCAGCAGTTGGGACAGGGCCCAGCATTTT
.,TRBV3-1/TRBV3-2,.,13,TRBJ1-3,CASSLGRESTIYF,TGTGCCAGCAGCCTTGGCAGGGAGAGCACCATATATTTT
TRBD1,TRBV4-1,.,17,TRBJ1-4,CASSQEWGGTANEKLFF,TGCGCCAGCAGCCAAGAATGGGGCGGGACAGCAAATGAAAAACTGTTCTTT
.,TRBV7-3,.,15,TRBJ1-4,CASSLLGGTNEKLFF,TGTGCCAGCAGCCTCCTGGGAGGGACTAATGAAAAACTGTTTTTT
.,TRBV11-2,.,17,TRBJ1-1,CASSLGRRRADFSEAFF,TGTGCCAGCAGCTTAGGTCGACGGAGGGCCGATTTCTCTGAAGCTTTCTTT
.,TRBV10-3,.,12,TRBJ1-3,CATRASGNTIYF,TGTGCCACGCGGGCCTCTGGAAACACCATATATTTT
TRBD2,TRBV9,.,17,TRBJ2-3,CASSFLSGGASTDTQYF,TGTGCCAGCAGCTTCCTTAGCGGGGGAGCTAGCACAGATACGCAGTATTTT
TRBD2,TRBV27,.,16,TRBJ2-7,CASSAPSGRGKSEQYF,TGTGCCAGCAGTGCCCCGTCGGGGCGGGGGAAGTCCGAGCAGTACTTC
.,TRBV6-1,.,16,TRBJ1-2,CASSVYRQDGGYGYTF,TGTGCCAGCAGTGTGTACAGACAGGATGGGGGCTATGGCTACACCTTC
.,TRBV5-4,.,15,TRBJ1-4,CASSLRIESNEKLFF,TGTGCCAGCAGCTTAAGGATAGAGTCTAATGAAAAACTGTTTTTT
.,TRBV7-2,.,15,TRBJ2-7,CASSPSFSRHYEQYF,TGTGCCAGCAGCCCTAGCTTCTCCCGCCACTACGAGCAGTACTTC
TRBD1,TRBV23-1,.,17,TRBJ2-6,CASSPTTGVSGANVLTF,TGCGCCAGCAGTCCTACGACAGGGGTATCTGGGGCCAACGTCCTGACTTTC
TRBD2,TRBV5-4,.,18,TRBJ2-7,CASSWKGLAGAPSYEQYF,TGTGCCAGCAGCTGGAAGGGACTAGCGGGGGCCCCCTCCTACGAGCAGTACTTC
.,TRBV28,.,16,TRBJ1-4,CASSSVLIGGDEKLFF,TGTGCCAGCAGTTCAGTGCTCATTGGGGGCGATGAAAAACTGTTTTTT
.,TRBV5-1,.,12,TRBJ2-1,CASSLARGEQFF,TGCGCCAGCAGCTTGGCGCGGGGTGAGCAGTTCTTC
TRBD1,TRBV19,.,15,TRBJ1-5,CASSLRDSQEKPQHF,TGTGCCAGTAGTTTACGGGACAGCCAGGAAAAGCCCCAGCATTTT
.,TRBV27,.,13,TRBJ1-2,CASRPGGAFGYTF,TGTGCCAGCAGGCCGGGGGGCGCGTTTGGCTACACCTTC
.,TRBV12-3/TRBV12-4,.,12,TRBJ2-2,CASKQGPGELFF,TGTGCCAGCAAACAGGGTCCCGGGGAGCTGTTTTTT
TRBD1,TRBV4-2,.,15,TRBJ1-2,CASSQGRQGAEGYTF,TGTGCCAGCAGCCAAGGACGACAGGGGGCGGAAGGCTACACCTTC
.,TRBV10-1,few,14,TRBJ2-3,CASSDGGSADTQYF,TGCGCCAGCAGTGACGGGGGCTCCGCAGATACGCAGTATTTT
.,TRBV5-1,.,14,TRBJ2-5,CASSSGKGEETQYF,TGCGCCAGCAGCTCCGGGAAGGGTGAGGAGACCCAGTACTTC
.,TRBV3-1/TRBV3-2,.,13,TRBJ2-2,CASSHTTSGELFF,TGTGCCAGCAGCCACACGACGTCCGGGGAGCTGTTTTTT
TRBD1,TRBV2,once,14,TRBJ1-5,CASSWRQGVEPQHF,TGTGCCAGCAGTTGGCGGCAGGGGGTCGAGCCCCAGCATTTT
.,TRBV28,.,15,TRBJ1-2,CASSKAVRVVYGYTF,TGTGCCAGCAGTAAAGCAGTCCGGGTAGTCTATGGCTACACCTTC
TRBD1,TRBV12-5,.,14,TRBJ1-4,CASGPDRANEKLFF,TGTGCTAGTGGCCCGGACAGGGCCAACGAAAAACTGTTTTTT
.,TRBV5-4,.,14,TRBJ1-1,CASSYNGRHTEAFF,TGTGCCAGCAGCTACAACGGGAGACACACTGAAGCTTTCTTT
.,TRBV5-1,.,12,TRBJ2-7,CASSFTGSEQYF,TGCGCCAGCAGCTTCACAGGGTCCGAGCAGTACTTC
.,TRBV7-8,.,15,TRBJ1-2,CASSLVGGSNYGYTF,TGTGCCAGCAGCTTAGTAGGGGGGTCTAACTATGGCTACACCTTC
TRBD2,TRBV3-1/TRBV3-2,.,18,TRBJ2-5,CASRQGEGLAGGKETQYF,TGTGCCAGCAGGCAGGGAGAGGGACTAGCGGGGGGAAAAGAGACCCAGTACTTC
TRBD1,TRBV30,.,16,TRBJ2-5,CAWSVRGRAGGETQYF,TGTGCCTGGAGTGTACGAGGCAGGGCAGGGGGAGAGACCCAGTACTTC